This T cell receptor (beta chain) was observed in a study of T cell responses to AZD1222 COVID-19 vaccine. General study results and limits: Two AZD1222 doses significantly raised spike-specific TCR breadth and depth over controls. White British people made up most donors, females outnumbered males, and clonal diversity was possibly underestimated. Sampling captured repertoires only after the peak T cell response.

The CDR3 runs 11 residues. Measured with immunoSEQ multiplex PCR; TCRdb has only the in-frame clones, and not every one. This table holds about 120,000 clones, roughly nine tenths found once. About this clone itself: Its antigen remains unknown.

The TCR comes from an adult in good health. The chain is built from TRBV12-2 and TRBJ1-2. TRBV12-2 is classified as a pseudogene. Sequenced material: peripheral blood, taken on day 0 of AZD1222 vaccination. The CDR3 spells CAKTGVRGYTF. In DNA, the CDR3 is TGTGCAAAAACGGGAGTCCGGGGCTACACCTTC.